Listed here are 11 T cell receptor beta chains from one sample, sequenced in a study of T-cell reconstitution after alpha-beta-depleted transplantation in children. Library preparation (for TCRbeta) was performed with unique molecular identifiers. MiXCR, run by TCRdb on the PCR reads, gives a single entry per CDR3 protein. The sample holds about 580,000 distinct CDR3 sequences; 25% to 30% are singletons and the top ten take about a third. The source was PBMCs, collected before TCRalphabeta/CD19-depleted stem cell transplant. Receptors were obtained from a boy in the first two years of life with Wiskott-Aldrich syndrome, due to receive a stem cell transplant.

The chain recombines TRBV28 with TRBJ1-6; TRBD1 is a possible D gene (6 bases). Germline V lookup: CDR1 MDHEN, CDR2 SYDVKM. The CDR3 runs to 14 residues. V dropped 7 bases and J dropped 10 bases, with 17 bases sitting between them. CDR3 sequence (DNA): TGTGCCAGCATTACGGCCCTTACAGGGTCACCCCTCCACTTT. This encodes CASITALTGSPLHF. Variable domain in full (rest from reference TRBV28 and TRBJ1-6): DVKVTQSSRYLVKRTGEKVFLECVQDMDHENMFWYRQDPGLGLRLIYFSYDVKMKEKGDIPEGYSVSREKKERFSLILESASTNQTSMYLCASITALTGSPLHFGNGTRLTVT.

There are a few counts of this clonotype. This sequence joins TRBV5-6 and TRBJ1-2, with D perhaps TRBD1 (5 bases). Trimming took off 0 bases at V and 4 bases at J, with 10 bases between the two ends. Per germline, CDR1 SGHDT and CDR2 YYEEEE. The CDR3 has 14 amino acids. The CDR3 is CASSLAWGTYGYTF. The DNA for the CDR3 is TGTGCCAGCAGCTTGGCCTGGGGGACCTATGGCTACACCTTC.

The CDR3 reads CASSAEGLAGTTDTQYF. The CDR3 nucleotides are TGTGCCAGCAGCGCGGAGGGACTAGCGGGGACCACAGATACGCAGTATTTT. The chain combines TRBV7-9 with TRBJ2-3; 13 nucleotides line up with TRBD2. Per the germline V gene, CDR1 is SEHNR and CDR2 is FQNEAQ (reference sequence). There are 17 residues in the CDR3. With 5 bases clipped from V and 2 bases from J, the junction kept 7 bases outside the gene matches. Using reference TRBV7-9 and TRBJ2-3 for the parts outside the CDR3, the full variable domain is DTGVSQNPRHKITKRGQNVTFRCDPISEHNRLYWYRQTLGQGPEFLTYFQNEAQLEKSRLLSDRFSAERPKGSFSTLEIQRTEQGDSAMYLCASSAEGLAGTTDTQYFGPGTRLTVL.

The chain combines TRBV18 with TRBJ1-1; tentatively, D is TRBD1 (6 bases). The germline V and J ends were trimmed by 6 bases and 3 bases, with 14 bases remaining between them. Germline CDR1 is KGHSH and CDR2 is LQKENI. The CDR3 has 14 amino acids. CDR3 nucleotides: TGTGCCAGCTCGGCCGTACGGGGGCACACTGAAGCTTTCTTT. It encodes CASSAVRGHTEAFF.

The genes are TRBV10-3 and TRBJ2-4; D perhaps matches TRBD1 (5 bases). Germline CDR1 ENHRY, CDR2 SYGVKD. The CDR3 runs 16 residues. V lost 7 bases and J lost 0, with 16 bases in between. Here the CDR3 DNA reads TGTGCCATCAAGGGGCTTCCACTTTTAGCCAAAAACATTCAGTACTTC. The encoded protein is CAIKGLPLLAKNIQYF.

The V call is TRBV4-2, the J call TRBJ2-7, with TRBD2 as a possible D gene (7 bases). The CDR3 has 17 amino acids. Trimming removed 1 base at V and 3 bases at J, with 19 bases between. Germline V lookup: CDR1 LGHNA, CDR2 YNFKEQ. The CDR3, as DNA: TGTGCCAGCAGCCAAGGGGCTAGGGGGAGGGCCCTCTACGAGCAGTACTTC. Its translation is CASSQGARGRALYEQYF.

This clonotype was observed a handful of times. The rearrangement uses TRBV11-2 and TRBJ1-1; D unresolved. The germline CDR1 and CDR2 sequences are SGHAT and FQNNGV. The V end was cut by 0 bases, the J end by 0 bases, with 5 bases between. This CDR3 has 14 amino acids. DNA of the CDR3: TGTGCCAGCAGCTTAGATCTCATGAACACTGAAGCTTTCTTT. Its protein is CASSLDLMNTEAFF.

The rearrangement joins TRBV5-1 to TRBJ2-2; 15 bases map to TRBD2. This CDR3 is built from 18 residues. Germline-derived CDR1 and CDR2 are SGHRS and YFSETQ. V lost 0 bases and J lost 3; bases outside the gene matches: 3. For the CDR3, the DNA is TGCGCCAGCAGCTTGGGGGGACTAGCGGGAGGCCACACCGGGGAGCTGTTTTTT. Encoded protein: CASSLGGLAGGHTGELFF.

This chain connects TRBV5-1 to TRBJ1-4; a weak D match, TRBD1 (5 bases). CDR1 SGHRS and CDR2 YFSETQ come from the germline V gene. The CDR3 spans 17 residues. V lost 0 bases and J lost 0, with 12 bases in between. The CDR3 loop reads CASSLGQGTATNEKLFF. CDR3 DNA: TGCGCCAGCAGCTTGGGGCAGGGCACGGCAACTAATGAAAAACTGTTTTTT. The full variable domain, rest sourced from reference TRBV5-1 and TRBJ1-4, is KAGVTQTPRYLIKTRGQQVTLSCSPISGHRSVSWYQQTPGQGLQFLFEYFSETQRNKGNFPGRFSGRQFSNSRSEMNVSTLELGDSALYLCASSLGQGTATNEKLFFGSGTQLSVL.

A few counts support this clonotype. This rearrangement joins TRBV5-1 to TRBJ2-5; 9 nucleotides match TRBD1. There are 15 residues in the CDR3. With 4 bases clipped from V and 3 bases from J, the junction kept 7 bases outside the gene matches. CDR1 and CDR2 (germline): SGHRS, YFSETQ. CDR3 DNA: TGCGCCAGCAGCATGGTCGGGGACAGGGAAGAGACCCAGTACTTC. Its translation is CASSMVGDREETQYF.

This clonotype has only a few counts. The chain has TRBV20-1 and TRBJ2-2; either TRBD1 or TRBD2 may fit D (5 bases each). The germline gives CDR1 DFQATT, CDR2 SNEGSKA (reference sequence). Trimming shortened V by 5 bases and J by 2 bases, and 15 bases separated the two germline ends. The CDR3 runs to 15 residues. CDR3 bases: TGCAGTGCTTTATTCCGGGACCGCAACACCGGGGAGCTGTTTTTT. It codes for CSALFRDRNTGELFF.